This T cell receptor beta chain came from a study of control samples from healthy donors and cancer patients. Sequencing was performed with immunoSEQ multiplex PCR; in TCRdb, only in-frame clones are kept and a portion is missing. The sample includes fewer than 130,000 clones, approximately 88% of them seen just once. V lost 2 bases, J lost 5 bases, and 9 bases lay in between. This CDR3 has 12 amino acids. The germline V gene encodes CDR1 GTSNPN and CDR2 SVGIG (reference sequence). Sequences were obtained from PBMCs. The clonotype comes from a woman aged 55-75 years with lung cancer. This rearrangement joins TRBV30 to TRBJ1-2, with D hard to call. The CDR3 DNA follows: TGTGCCTGGAGTCGGTCAGATTATGGCTACACCTTC. It encodes CAWSRSDYGYTF. Full variable domain (rest looked up from reference TRBV30 and TRBJ1-2): SQTIHQWPATLVQPVGSPLSLECTVEGTSNPNLYWYRQAAGRGLQLLFYSVGIGQISSEVPQNLSASRPQDRQFILSSKKLLLSDSGFYLCAWSRSDYGYTFGSGTRLTVV.